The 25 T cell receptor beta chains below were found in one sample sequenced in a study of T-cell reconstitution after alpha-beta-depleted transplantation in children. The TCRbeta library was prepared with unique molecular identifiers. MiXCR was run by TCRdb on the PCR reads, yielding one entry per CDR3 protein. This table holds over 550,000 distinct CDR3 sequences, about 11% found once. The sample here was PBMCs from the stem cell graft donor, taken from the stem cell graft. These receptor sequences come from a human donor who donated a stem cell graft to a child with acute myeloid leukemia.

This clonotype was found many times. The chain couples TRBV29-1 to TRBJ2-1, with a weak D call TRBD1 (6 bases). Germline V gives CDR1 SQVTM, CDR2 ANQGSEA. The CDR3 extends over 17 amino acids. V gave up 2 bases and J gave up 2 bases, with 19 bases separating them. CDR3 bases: TGCAGCGTTGAATTGGGGGCCCCTGGCCCTCCCTACAATGAGCAGTTCTTC. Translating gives CSVELGAPGPPYNEQFF.

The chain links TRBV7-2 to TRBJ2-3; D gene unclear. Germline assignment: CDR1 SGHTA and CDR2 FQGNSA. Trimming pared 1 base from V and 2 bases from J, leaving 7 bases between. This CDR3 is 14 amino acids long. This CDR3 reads CASSLGSATDTQYF. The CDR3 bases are TGTGCCAGCAGCTTAGGGAGCGCCACAGATACGCAGTATTTT.

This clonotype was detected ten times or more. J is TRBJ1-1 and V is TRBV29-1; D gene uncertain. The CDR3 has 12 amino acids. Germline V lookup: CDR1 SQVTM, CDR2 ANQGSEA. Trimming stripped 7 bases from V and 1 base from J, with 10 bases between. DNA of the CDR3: TGCAGCGGTGGAGAAGGGAACACTGAAGCTTTCTTT. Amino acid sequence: CSGGEGNTEAFF.

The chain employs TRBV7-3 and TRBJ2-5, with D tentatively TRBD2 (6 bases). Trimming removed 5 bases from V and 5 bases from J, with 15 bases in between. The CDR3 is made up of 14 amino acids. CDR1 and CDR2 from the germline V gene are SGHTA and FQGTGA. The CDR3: CASSPRGTGETQYF. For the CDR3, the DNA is TGTGCCAGCAGCCCTAGAGGGACTGGGGAGACCCAGTACTTC.

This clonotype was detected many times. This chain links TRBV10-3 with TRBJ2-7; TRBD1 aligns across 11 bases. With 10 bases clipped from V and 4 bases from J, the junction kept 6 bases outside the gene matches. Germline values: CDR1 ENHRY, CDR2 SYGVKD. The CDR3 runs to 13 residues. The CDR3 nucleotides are TGTGCCACCTTTGGACAGGGGGCGTACGAGCAGTACTTC. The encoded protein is CATFGQGAYEQYF.

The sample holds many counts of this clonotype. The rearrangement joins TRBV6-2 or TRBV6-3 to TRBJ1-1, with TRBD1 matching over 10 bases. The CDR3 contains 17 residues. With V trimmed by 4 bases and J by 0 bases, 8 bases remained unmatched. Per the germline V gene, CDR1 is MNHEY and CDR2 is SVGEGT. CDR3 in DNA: TGTGCCAGCAGTTTCGTCCCGGGACAGGGGATGAACACTGAAGCTTTCTTT. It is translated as CASSFVPGQGMNTEAFF.

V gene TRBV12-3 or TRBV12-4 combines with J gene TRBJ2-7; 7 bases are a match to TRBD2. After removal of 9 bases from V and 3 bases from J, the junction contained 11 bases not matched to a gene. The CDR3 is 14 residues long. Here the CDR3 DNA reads TGTGCCAGTCAGCGGGGAGATACTCTCTACGAGCAGTACTTC. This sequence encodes CASQRGDTLYEQYF.

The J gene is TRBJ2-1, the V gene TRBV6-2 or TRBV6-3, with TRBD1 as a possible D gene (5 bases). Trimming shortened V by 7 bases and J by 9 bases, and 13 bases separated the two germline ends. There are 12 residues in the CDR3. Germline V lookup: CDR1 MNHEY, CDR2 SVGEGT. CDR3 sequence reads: CASKSTQGEQFF. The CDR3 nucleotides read TGTGCCAGCAAGTCCACCCAGGGTGAGCAGTTCTTC.

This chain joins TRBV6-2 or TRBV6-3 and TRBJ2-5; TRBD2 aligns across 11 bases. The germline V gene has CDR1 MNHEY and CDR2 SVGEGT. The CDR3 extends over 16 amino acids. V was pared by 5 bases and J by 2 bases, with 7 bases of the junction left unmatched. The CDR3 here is CASSGLAGGRQETQYF. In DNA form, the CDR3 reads TGTGCCAGCAGTGGGCTAGCGGGAGGCAGACAAGAGACCCAGTACTTC.

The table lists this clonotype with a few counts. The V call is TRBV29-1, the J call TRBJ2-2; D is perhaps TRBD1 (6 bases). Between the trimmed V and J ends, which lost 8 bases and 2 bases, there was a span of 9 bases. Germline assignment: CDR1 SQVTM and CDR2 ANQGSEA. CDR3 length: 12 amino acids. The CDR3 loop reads CSFRGNTGELFF. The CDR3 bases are TGCAGCTTCAGGGGTAACACCGGGGAGCTGTTTTTT.

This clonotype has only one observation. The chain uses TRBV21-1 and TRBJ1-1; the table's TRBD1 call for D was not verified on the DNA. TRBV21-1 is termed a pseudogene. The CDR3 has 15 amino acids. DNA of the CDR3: TGTGCCAGCAGCAGGCGACAGGGGTTAAGCACTGAAGCTTTCTTT. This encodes CASSRRQGLSTEAFF.

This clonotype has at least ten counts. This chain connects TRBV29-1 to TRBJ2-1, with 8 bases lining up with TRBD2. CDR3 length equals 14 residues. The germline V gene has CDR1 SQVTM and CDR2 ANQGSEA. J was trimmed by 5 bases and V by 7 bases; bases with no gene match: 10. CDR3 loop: CSAPVTSGHNEQFF. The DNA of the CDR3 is TGCAGCGCGCCAGTCACTAGCGGCCACAATGAGCAGTTCTTC.

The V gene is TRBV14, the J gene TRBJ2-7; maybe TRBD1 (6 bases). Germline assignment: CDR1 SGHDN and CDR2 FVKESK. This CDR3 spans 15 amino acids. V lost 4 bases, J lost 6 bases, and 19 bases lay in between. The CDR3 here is CASSRGTLRRGEQYF. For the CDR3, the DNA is TGTGCCAGCAGCCGAGGGACACTTAGGAGAGGCGAGCAGTACTTC.

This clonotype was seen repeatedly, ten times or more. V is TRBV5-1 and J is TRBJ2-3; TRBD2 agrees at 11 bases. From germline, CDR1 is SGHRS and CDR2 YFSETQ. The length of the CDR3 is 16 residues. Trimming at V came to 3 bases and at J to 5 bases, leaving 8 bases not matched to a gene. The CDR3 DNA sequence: TGCGCCAGCAGCTCCTCACTAGCGGGAGTTGGAGATACGCAGTATTTT. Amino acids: CASSSSLAGVGDTQYF.

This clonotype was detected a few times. CDR3 nucleotides: TGTGCCAGCAGCTTCTCCGCCGGGACAGGGGTCGAGCAGTACTTC. Protein: CASSFSAGTGVEQYF. This chain connects TRBV7-9 to TRBJ2-7; TRBD1 aligns across 10 bases. Germline loops: CDR1 SEHNR, CDR2 FQNEAQ (reference sequence). This CDR3 has 15 residues. With V trimmed by 3 bases and J by 6 bases, 8 bases remained unmatched.

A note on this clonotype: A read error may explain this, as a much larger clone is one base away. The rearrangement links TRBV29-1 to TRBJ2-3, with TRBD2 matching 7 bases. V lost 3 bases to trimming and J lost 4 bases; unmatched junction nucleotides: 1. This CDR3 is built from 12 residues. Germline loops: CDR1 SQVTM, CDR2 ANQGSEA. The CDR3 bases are TGCAGCGTTGAGACTAGCCCAGATACGCAGTATTTT. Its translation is CSVETSPDTQYF.

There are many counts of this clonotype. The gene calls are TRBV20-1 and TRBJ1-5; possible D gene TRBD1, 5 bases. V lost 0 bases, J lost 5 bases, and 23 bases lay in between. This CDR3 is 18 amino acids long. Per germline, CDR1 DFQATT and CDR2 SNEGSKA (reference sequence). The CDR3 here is CSARDFSNDGGGHQPQHF. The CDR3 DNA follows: TGCAGTGCTAGAGATTTTTCGAATGACGGGGGAGGTCATCAGCCCCAGCATTTT.

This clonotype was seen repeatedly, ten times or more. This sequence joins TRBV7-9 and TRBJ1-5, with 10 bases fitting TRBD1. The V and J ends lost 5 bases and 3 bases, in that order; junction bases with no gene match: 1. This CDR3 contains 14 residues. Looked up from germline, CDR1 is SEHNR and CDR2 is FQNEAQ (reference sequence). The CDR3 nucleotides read TGTGCCAGCAGCGGGACAGGGGACAATCAGCCCCAGCATTTT. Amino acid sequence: CASSGTGDNQPQHF.

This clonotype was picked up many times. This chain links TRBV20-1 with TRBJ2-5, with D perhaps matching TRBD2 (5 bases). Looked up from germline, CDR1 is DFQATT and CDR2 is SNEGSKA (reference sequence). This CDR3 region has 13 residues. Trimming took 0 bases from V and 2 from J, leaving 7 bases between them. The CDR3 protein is CSARDTRQETQYF. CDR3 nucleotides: TGCAGTGCTAGAGACACTAGACAAGAGACCCAGTACTTC.

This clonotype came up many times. CDR3 DNA: TGTGCCAGCAGTGAACCCGGGAAGCCCTACAATGAGCAGTTCTTC. Protein sequence: CASSEPGKPYNEQFF. This chain uses TRBV25-1 with TRBJ2-1; D possibly corresponds to TRBD2 (5 bases). Germline CDR1 MGHDK, CDR2 SYGVNS. V lost 2 bases and J 2 bases, leaving 10 bases between the germline ends. CDR3 length: 15 amino acids.

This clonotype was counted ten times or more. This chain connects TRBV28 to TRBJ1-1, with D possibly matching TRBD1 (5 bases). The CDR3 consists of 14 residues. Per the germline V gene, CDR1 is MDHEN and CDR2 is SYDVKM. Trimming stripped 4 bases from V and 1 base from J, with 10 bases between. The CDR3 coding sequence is TGTGCCAGCAGTTGGGGACTGGGGAACACTGAAGCTTTCTTT. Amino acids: CASSWGLGNTEAFF.

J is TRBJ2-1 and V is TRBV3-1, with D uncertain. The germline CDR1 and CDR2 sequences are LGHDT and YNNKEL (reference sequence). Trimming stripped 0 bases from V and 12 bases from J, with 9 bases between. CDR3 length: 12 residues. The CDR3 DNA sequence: TGTGCCAGCAGCCAAGATCTACGCGGGCAGTTCTTC. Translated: CASSQDLRGQFF.

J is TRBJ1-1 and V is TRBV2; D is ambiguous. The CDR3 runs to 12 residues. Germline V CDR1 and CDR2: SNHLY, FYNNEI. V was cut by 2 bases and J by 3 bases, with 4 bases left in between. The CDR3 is CASSERDTEAFF. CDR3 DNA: TGTGCCAGCAGTGAAAGGGACACTGAAGCTTTCTTT.

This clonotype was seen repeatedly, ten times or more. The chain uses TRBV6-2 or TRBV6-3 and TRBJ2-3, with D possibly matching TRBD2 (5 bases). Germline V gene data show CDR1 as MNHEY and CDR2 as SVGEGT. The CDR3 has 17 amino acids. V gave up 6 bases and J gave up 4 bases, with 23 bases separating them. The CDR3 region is CASSPEDPLPHPDTQYF. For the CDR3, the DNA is TGTGCCAGCAGCCCGGAGGACCCCCTGCCCCATCCAGATACGCAGTATTTT.

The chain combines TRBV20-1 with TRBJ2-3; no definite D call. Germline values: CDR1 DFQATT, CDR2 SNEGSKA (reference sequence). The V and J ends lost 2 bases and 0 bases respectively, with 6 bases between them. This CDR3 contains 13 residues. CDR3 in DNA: TGCAGTGCTAGAATAAGAAGCACAGATACGCAGTATTTT. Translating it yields CSARIRSTDTQYF.